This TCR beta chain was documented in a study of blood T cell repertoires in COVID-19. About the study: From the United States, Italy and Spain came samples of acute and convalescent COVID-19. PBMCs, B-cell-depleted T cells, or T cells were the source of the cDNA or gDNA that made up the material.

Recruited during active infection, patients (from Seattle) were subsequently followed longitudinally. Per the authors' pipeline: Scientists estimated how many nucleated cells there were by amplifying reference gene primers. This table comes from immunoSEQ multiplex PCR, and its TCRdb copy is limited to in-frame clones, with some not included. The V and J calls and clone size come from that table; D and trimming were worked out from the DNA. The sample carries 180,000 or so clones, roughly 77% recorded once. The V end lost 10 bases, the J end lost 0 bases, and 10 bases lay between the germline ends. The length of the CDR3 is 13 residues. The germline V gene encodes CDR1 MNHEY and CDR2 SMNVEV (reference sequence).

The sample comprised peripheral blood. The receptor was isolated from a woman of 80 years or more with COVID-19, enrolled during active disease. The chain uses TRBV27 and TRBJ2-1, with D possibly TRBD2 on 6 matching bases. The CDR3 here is CATGVLSYNEQFF. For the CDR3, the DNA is TGTGCCACGGGGGTCCTCTCCTACAATGAGCAGTTCTTC.